This T cell receptor beta chain appears in the sequencing data of a study of blood T cell repertoires in COVID-19. Overall study: COVID-19 samples from acute and convalescent phases originated in the United States, Italy and Spain.

In the authors' methods: The assay estimated nucleated cells by amplifying reference gene primers. Produced via immunoSEQ multiplex PCR; TCRdb's table is partial and in-frame only. That table is the source of V, J and clone size, and D and trimming were worked out from the DNA. Of about 64,000 clones detected, more than 75% appear once; the ten largest clones hold around 12%. This clone showed up just a few times. The CDR3 consists of 15 residues. Germline V lookup: CDR1 SGHRS, CDR2 YFSETQ. V lost 3 bases and J 4 bases, leaving 16 bases between the germline ends. The receptor was isolated from a human donor in a cohort sampled during active COVID-19. The sequenced sample consisted of peripheral blood. V is TRBV5-1 and J is TRBJ1-1; no firm D call. CDR3 DNA: TGCGCCAGCAGCTACGACTCCCCCTGGGTCACTGAAGCTTTCTTT. This codes for CASSYDSPWVTEAFF.